This TCR beta chain originates from a study of blood T cell repertoires in COVID-19. TCRdb's table, derived via immunoSEQ multiplex PCR, lists solely in-frame clones and lacks some. The sample shows fewer than 150,000 clones, 70% to 90% of them seen only once. V was trimmed by 0 bases and J by 4 bases, leaving 6 bases between them. Germline assignment: CDR1 LGHDT and CDR2 YNNKEL (reference sequence). The CDR3 extends over 13 amino acids. Input material: peripheral blood. This chain joins TRBV3-1 (or the pseudogene TRBV3-2) and TRBJ2-5; D perhaps matches TRBD1 (5 bases). The origin of this receptor is a woman in her sixties or seventies with acute or convalescent COVID-19. The CDR3: CASSQDRGETQYF. The CDR3 DNA follows: TGTGCCAGCAGCCAAGATAGGGGAGAGACCCAGTACTTC.